Following are 9 T cell receptor beta chains from one sample sequenced in a study of blood T cell repertoires in COVID-19. TCRdb's copy holds only in-frame clones and misses some; the assay was immunoSEQ multiplex PCR. The table has 140,000 to 150,000 clones, 84% seen once. The sequenced sample was PBMCs or T cells enriched from blood (not recorded which). The receptors stem from a woman aged 45-59 years who had been exposed to COVID-19.

This sequence joins TRBV7-2 and TRBJ2-3; 8 bases are a match to TRBD2. CDR3 length equals 17 residues. The junction had 9 bases not matched to a gene; V was cut back by 0 bases and J by 4 bases. CDR1 is SGHTA, CDR2 FQGNSA, per germline. CDR3 amino acids: CASSLAFSGVGPDTQYF. CDR3 sequence (DNA): TGTGCCAGCAGCTTAGCATTTAGCGGGGTGGGGCCAGATACGCAGTATTTT. Together with reference TRBV7-2 and TRBJ2-3, the CDR3 gives the full variable domain: GAGVSQSPSNKVTEKGKDVELRCDPISGHTALYWYRQSLGQGLEFLIYFQGNSAPDKSGLPSDRFSAERTGGSVSTLTIQRTQQEDSAVYLCASSLAFSGVGPDTQYFGPGTRLTVL.

This chain uses TRBV5-4 with TRBJ2-5, with TRBD2 matching over 12 bases. V gave up 5 bases and J gave up 1 base; unmatched junction bases: 6. This CDR3 contains 16 residues. Germline CDR1 reads SGHNT; CDR2 reads YYREEE (reference sequence). CDR3 residues: CASRFGLAGPQETQYF. Written as DNA, the CDR3 is TGTGCCAGCAGATTCGGACTAGCGGGGCCCCAAGAGACCCAGTACTTC. The variable domain in full, with the rest retrieved from reference TRBV5-4 and TRBJ2-5, is ETGVTQSPTHLIKTRGQQVTLRCSSQSGHNTVSWYQQALGQGPQFIFQYYREEENGRGNFPPRFSGLQFPNYSSELNVNALELDDSALYLCASRFGLAGPQETQYFGPGTRLLVL.

The chain's CDR3 is CASSLEGLSSYEQYF. For the CDR3, the DNA is TGTGCCAGCAGCTTGGAGGGGCTCAGCTCCTACGAGCAGTACTTC. The chain is built from TRBV11-2 and TRBJ2-7; maybe TRBD2 (6 bases). The V gene lost 3 bases and the J gene lost 0 bases, with 12 bases spanning the gap. CDR3 length: 15 amino acids. Germline CDR1 is SGHAT and CDR2 is FQNNGV. Full variable domain (missing parts from reference TRBV11-2 and TRBJ2-7): EAGVAQSPRYKIIEKRQSVAFWCNPISGHATLYWYQQILGQGPKLLIQFQNNGVVDDSQLPKDRFSAERLKGVDSTLKIQPAKLEDSAVYLCASSLEGLSSYEQYFGPGTRLTVT.

This clone occurred once. This CDR3 is CASSPGRGVSNYGYTF. CDR3 sequence (DNA): TGTGCCAGCAGCCCCGGTAGGGGTGTTTCTAACTATGGCTACACCTTC. This chain uses TRBV3-1 (or the pseudogene TRBV3-2) with TRBJ1-2; possible D gene TRBD1, 5 bases. This CDR3 contains 16 residues. The germline CDR1 and CDR2 sequences are LGHDT and YNNKEL (reference sequence). V was cut by 4 bases and J by 0 bases, with 15 bases left in between.

The chain is built from TRBV7-6 and TRBJ2-1, with TRBD2 matching over 14 bases. The CDR3 length is 16 residues. The germline CDR1 and CDR2 sequences are SGHVS and FNYEAQ. V lost 5 bases, J lost 5 bases, and 5 bases stayed unmatched. CDR3 sequence reads: CASSPKTSGGDNEQFF. Here the CDR3 DNA reads TGTGCCAGCAGCCCCAAGACTAGCGGGGGGGACAATGAGCAGTTCTTC.

V usage is TRBV27 and J usage is TRBJ2-7; TRBD1 aligns across 7 bases. V lost 4 bases, J lost 4 bases, and 22 bases stayed unmatched. Germline assignment: CDR1 MNHEY and CDR2 SMNVEV (reference sequence). The CDR3 has 19 amino acids. In DNA, the CDR3 is TGTGCCAGCAGTTCCTTGGACAGGCTTAATTCCAGGGGGAATTACGAGCAGTACTTC. Amino acids: CASSSLDRLNSRGNYEQYF.

J is TRBJ2-7 and V is TRBV6-5; a possible D gene is TRBD2 (5 bases). Germline assignment: CDR1 MNHEY and CDR2 SVGAGI. V was cut by 6 bases and J by 2 bases, with 14 bases left in between. The length of the CDR3 is 14 residues. The CDR3: CASSAGVGAYEQYF. Here the CDR3 DNA reads TGTGCCAGCAGCGCCGGGGTCGGAGCCTACGAGCAGTACTTC.

The J gene is TRBJ1-5, the V gene TRBV29-1, with 8 positions matching TRBD1. The CDR3 totals 13 residues. From germline, CDR1 is SQVTM and CDR2 ANQGSEA. V was pared by 6 bases and J by 3 bases, with 4 bases of the junction left unmatched. CDR3 nucleotides: TGCAGCGTGGGGACAGGCTCCAATCAGCCCCAGCATTTT. Amino acids: CSVGTGSNQPQHF. The full variable domain, with the rest looked up from reference TRBV29-1 and TRBJ1-5, is SAVISQKPSRDICQRGTSLTIQCQVDSQVTMMFWYRQQPGQSLTLIATANQGSEATYESGFVIDKFPISRPNLTFSTLTVSNMSPEDSSIYLCSVGTGSNQPQHFGDGTRLSIL.

The genes are TRBV7-2 and TRBJ2-1; 7 nucleotides agree with TRBD2. Germline loops: CDR1 SGHTA, CDR2 FQGNSA. Trimming took 7 bases from V and 4 from J; bases not matched to a gene: 4. The CDR3 is made up of 13 amino acids. This chain's CDR3 is CASTPGRYNEQFF. For the CDR3, the DNA is TGTGCCAGCACCCCCGGGAGGTACAATGAGCAGTTCTTC.